The T cell receptor beta chain under discussion was sequenced for a study of PD-L1 blockade in urothelial cancer. The CDR3 contains 15 residues. Trimming took off 6 bases at V and 5 bases at J, with 19 bases between the two ends. Germline CDR1 is MNHEY and CDR2 is SMNVEV (reference sequence). The time point is: peripheral blood 6 weeks after treatment start. Produced via immunoSEQ multiplex PCR; TCRdb's table is partial and in-frame only. Among 95,000 to 150,000 clones listed, roughly 82% were seen once. V is TRBV27 and J is TRBJ2-5, with a tentative D call TRBD2 (6 bases). The sequence was obtained from a man aged 50 to 60 with urothelial cancer. The sequenced sample was PBMCs, obtained around atezolizumab (anti-PD-L1) treatment. The CDR3 coding sequence is TGTGCCAGCAGCCCCCAGGAGGGCCGTTCCGAGACCCAGTACTTC. Protein sequence: CASSPQEGRSETQYF.